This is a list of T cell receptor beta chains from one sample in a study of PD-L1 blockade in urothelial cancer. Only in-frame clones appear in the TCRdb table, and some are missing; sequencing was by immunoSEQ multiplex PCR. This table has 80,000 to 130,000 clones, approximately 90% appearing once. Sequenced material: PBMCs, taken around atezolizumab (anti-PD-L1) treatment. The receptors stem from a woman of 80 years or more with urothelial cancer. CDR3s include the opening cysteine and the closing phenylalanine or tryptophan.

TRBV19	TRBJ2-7	CASLVAHEQYF
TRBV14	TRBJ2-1	CASSLGYRDRPKDNEQFF
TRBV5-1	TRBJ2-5	CASSWGTGRLGPETQYF
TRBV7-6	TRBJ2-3	CASSLARAGVSTDTQYF
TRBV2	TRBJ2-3	CASSVGGVSTDTQYF
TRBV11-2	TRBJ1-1	CASSTGQGNTEAFF
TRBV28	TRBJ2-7	CASSSPGGGDEQYF
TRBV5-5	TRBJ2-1	CASSLVLADYNEQFF
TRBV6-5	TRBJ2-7	CASRGGSYEQYF
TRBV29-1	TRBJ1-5	CSVGTGMDQPQHF
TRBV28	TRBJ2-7	CASSSGAFYEQYF
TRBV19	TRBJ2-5	CASSIGGGTAQETQYF
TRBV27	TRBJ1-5	CATRAGASNQPQHF
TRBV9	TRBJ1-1	CASSVVRVGGSTEAFF
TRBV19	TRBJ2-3	CASSMLSGNTDTQYF
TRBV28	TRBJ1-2	CASLTNYGYTF
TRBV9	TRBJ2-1	CASSVVGARSNEQFF
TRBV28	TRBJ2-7	CASRLASLGEQYF
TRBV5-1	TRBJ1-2	CASSLTGSYGYTF
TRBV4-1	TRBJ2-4	CASSEGLAGAPGGTKNIQYF
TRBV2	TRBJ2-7	CASSWTSAGGSYEQYF
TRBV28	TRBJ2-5	CASSGAGVGETQYF
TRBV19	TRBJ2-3	CASSSGLSTDTQYF
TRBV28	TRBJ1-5	CASSLWTGAGQPQHF
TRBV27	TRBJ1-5	CASRRGTGTNQPQHF
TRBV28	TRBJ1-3	CAITGGNTIYF
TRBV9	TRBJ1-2	CASSGTVYGYTF
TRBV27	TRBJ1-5	CAPRGPNQPQHF
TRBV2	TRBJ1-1	CASSETGMGAFF
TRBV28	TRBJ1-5	CASKGVNQPQHF
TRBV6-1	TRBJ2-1	CASSTSGRLYNEQFF
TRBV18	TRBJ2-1	CASSPRIESEQFF
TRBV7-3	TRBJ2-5	CASSAGVRETQYF
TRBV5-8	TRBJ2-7	CASSLATSGGIYEQYF
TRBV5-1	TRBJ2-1	CASFGDLVQFF
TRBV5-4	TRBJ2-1	CASSPDSKNNEQFF
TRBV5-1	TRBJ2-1	CASSQGQGQSYNEQFF
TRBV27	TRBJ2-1	CASSFQGQPYNEQFF
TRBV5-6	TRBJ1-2	CASSTTGVANYGYTF
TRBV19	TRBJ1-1	CASNLDRGRGNTEAFF
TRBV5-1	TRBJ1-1	CASSKGDRMNTEAFF
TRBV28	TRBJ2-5	CASSLGGVPETQYF
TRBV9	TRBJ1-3	CASSGGQGIGNTIYF
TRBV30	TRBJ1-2	CAWSLDRVNYGYTF
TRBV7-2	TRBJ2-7	CASSEAQYEQYF
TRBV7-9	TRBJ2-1	CASSRSGSNEQFF
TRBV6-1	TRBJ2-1	CASSAVTAGGSYNEQFF
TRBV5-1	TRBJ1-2	CASSLEGAGSLYGYTF
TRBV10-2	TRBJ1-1	CASSEIDGGLNTEAFF
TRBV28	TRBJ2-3	CASSPPGRDTQYF
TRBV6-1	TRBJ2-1	CASRNLAGGYNEQFF
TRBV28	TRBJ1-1	CASHEQGARSTEAFF
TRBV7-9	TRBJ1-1	CASSQGGGQGARREAFF
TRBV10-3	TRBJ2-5	CAISEESVSYQETQYF
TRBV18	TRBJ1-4	CASSPPSRRGNEKLFF